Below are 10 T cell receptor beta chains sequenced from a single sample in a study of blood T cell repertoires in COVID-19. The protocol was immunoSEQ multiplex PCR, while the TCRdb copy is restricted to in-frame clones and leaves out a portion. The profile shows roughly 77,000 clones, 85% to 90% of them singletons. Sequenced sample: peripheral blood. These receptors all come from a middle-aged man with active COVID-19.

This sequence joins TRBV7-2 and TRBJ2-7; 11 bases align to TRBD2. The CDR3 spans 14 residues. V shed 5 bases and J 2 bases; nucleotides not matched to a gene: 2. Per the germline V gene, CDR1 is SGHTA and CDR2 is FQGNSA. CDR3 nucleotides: TGTGCCAGCAGCCGTAGCGGGGGGGCCTACGAGCAGTACTTC. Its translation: CASSRSGGAYEQYF.

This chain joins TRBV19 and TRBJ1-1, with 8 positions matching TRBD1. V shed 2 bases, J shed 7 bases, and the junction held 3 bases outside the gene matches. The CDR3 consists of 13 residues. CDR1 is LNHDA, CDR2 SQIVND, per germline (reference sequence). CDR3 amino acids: CASSIQGADEAFF. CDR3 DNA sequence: TGTGCCAGTAGTATACAGGGGGCTGATGAAGCTTTCTTT.

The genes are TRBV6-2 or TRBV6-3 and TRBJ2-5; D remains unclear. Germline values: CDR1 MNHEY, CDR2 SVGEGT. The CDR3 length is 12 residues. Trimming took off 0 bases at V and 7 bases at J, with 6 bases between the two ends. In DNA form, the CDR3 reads TGTGCCAGCAGTTACTCGAGAGGGACCCAGTACTTC. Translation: CASSYSRGTQYF.

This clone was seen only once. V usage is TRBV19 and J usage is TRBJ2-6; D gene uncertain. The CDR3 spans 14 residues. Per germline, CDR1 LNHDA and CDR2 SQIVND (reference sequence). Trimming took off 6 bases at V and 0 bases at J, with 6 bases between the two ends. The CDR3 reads CASSEISGANVLTF. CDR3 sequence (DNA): TGTGCCAGTAGCGAGATCTCTGGGGCCAACGTCCTGACTTTC.

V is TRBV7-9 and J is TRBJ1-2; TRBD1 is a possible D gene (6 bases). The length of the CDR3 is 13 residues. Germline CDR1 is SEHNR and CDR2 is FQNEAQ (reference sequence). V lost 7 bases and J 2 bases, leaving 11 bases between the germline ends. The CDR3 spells CASTFTGNYGYTF. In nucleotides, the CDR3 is TGTGCCAGCACCTTCACAGGGAACTATGGCTACACCTTC.

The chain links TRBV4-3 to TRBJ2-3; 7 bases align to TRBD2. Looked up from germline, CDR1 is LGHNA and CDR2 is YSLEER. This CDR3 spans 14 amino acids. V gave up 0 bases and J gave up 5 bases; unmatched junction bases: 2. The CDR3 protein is CASSQDGRGDTQYF. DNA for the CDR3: TGCGCCAGCAGCCAAGATGGGAGGGGAGATACGCAGTATTTT.

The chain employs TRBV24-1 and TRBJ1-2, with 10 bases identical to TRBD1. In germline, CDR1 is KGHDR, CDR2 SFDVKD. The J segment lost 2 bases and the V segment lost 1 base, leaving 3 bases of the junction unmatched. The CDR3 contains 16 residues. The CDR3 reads CATSDFKGQGNYGYTF. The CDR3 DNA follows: TGTGCCACCAGTGATTTTAAGGGACAGGGGAACTATGGCTACACCTTC.

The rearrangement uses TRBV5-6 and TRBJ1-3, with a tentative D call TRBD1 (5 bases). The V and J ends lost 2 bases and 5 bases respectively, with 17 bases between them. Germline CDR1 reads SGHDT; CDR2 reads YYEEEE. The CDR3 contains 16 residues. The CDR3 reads CASSFRDSPTRNTIYF. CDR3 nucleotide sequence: TGTGCCAGCAGCTTCCGGGACTCCCCCACCAGAAACACCATATATTTT. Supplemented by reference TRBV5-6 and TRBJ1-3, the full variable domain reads DAGVTQSPTHLIKTRGQQVTLRCSPKSGHDTVSWYQQALGQGPQFIFQYYEEEERQRGNFPDRFSGHQFPNYSSELNVNALLLGDSALYLCASSFRDSPTRNTIYFGEGSWLTVV.

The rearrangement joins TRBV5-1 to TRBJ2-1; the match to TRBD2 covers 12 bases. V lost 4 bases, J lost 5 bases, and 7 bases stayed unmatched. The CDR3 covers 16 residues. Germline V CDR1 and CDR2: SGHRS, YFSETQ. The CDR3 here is CASSPRTSGTNNEQFF. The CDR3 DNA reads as TGCGCCAGCAGCCCGAGGACTAGCGGGACAAACAATGAGCAGTTCTTC.

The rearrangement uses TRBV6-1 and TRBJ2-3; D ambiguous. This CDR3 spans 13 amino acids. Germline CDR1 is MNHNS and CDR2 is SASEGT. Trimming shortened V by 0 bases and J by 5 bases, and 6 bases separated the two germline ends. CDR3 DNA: TGTGCCAGCAGTGAAGCGCGGCGAGATACGCAGTATTTT. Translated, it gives CASSEARRDTQYF.